The T cell receptor beta chain under discussion was sequenced for a study of blood T cell repertoires in COVID-19. Study-level background: The United States, Italy and Spain provided the acute and convalescent COVID-19 samples. The cDNA or gDNA used as material had been derived from T cells, B-cell-depleted T cells, or PBMCs.

As handled by the study authors: For nucleated cells, counts were estimated from reference gene primer amplification. Measured with immunoSEQ multiplex PCR; TCRdb has only the in-frame clones, and not every one. V, J and clone size were drawn from that table, and D and trimming were deduced from the DNA. The sample yields some 220,000 clones, 80% to 90% seen once. Per germline, CDR1 MDHEN and CDR2 SYDVKM. The CDR3 covers 18 residues. Deletions cut 6 bases from V and 3 bases from J, with 24 bases between. What was sequenced was peripheral blood. The receptor was isolated from a man aged 50 or older with active or convalescent COVID-19. V is TRBV28 and J is TRBJ2-4; D perhaps matches TRBD2 (7 bases). The CDR3 DNA sequence: TGTGCCAGCAGGTCGAGGGGGGGCTGGTCCTTGGGCAAAAACATTCAGTACTTC. This encodes CASRSRGGWSLGKNIQYF.